The 30 T cell receptor beta chains below come from one sample, sequenced in a study of CD8+ T cells in alopecia areata (dated by TCRdb to the late 2010s). The library came from the immunoSEQ multiplex PCR assay. RNA was extracted from all samples and reverse transcribed into cDNA, which served as template for TCR sequencing. The table comes from immuneACCESS by way of TCRdb, which keeps in-frame sequences with V and J called. Part of the clones is missing from these tables; in studies checked, under half for an unresolved V gene and the rest for unknown reasons. This sample is represented by 95,000 to 100,000 clones; about 60% of them were singletons. The leading ten clones occupy 16% of the sample. The sample's treatment or condition label, in plain terms: oral pan-JAK inhibitor, 5-10 mg twice daily. Sequencing was performed on CD8+ T cells sorted from blood, taken between weeks 55 and 65, from a patient treated with tofacitinib. The receptors come from a human donor with alopecia areata.

V usage is TRBV30 and J usage is TRBJ2-7, with a weak D call TRBD1 (5 bases). The CDR3 sequence is 13 residues long. Deletions cut 5 bases from V and 3 bases from J, with 14 bases between. The V gene's germline CDR1 is GTSNPN and CDR2 SVGIG (reference sequence). The CDR3 is CAWGWGSSYEQYF. The CDR3 nucleotides read TGTGCCTGGGGATGGGGCTCCAGCTACGAGCAGTACTTC.

The CDR3 DNA is TGTGCCTGGAGTCCCGCAGGGAACACTGAAGCTTTCTTT. Translated, it gives CAWSPAGNTEAFF. V gene TRBV30 combines with J gene TRBJ1-1; D remains unclear. V gave up 2 bases and J gave up 1 base, with 8 bases separating them. Germline V gene data show CDR1 as GTSNPN and CDR2 as SVGIG (reference sequence). CDR3 size: 13 residues. The full variable domain, rest sourced from reference TRBV30 and TRBJ1-1, is SQTIHQWPATLVQPVGSPLSLECTVEGTSNPNLYWYRQAAGRGLQLLFYSVGIGQISSEVPQNLSASRPQDRQFILSSKKLLLSDSGFYLCAWSPAGNTEAFFGQGTRLTVV.

The chain joins TRBV30 to TRBJ1-2; D is unresolved. Trimming took off 2 bases at V and 4 bases at J, with 17 bases between the two ends. The germline V gene has CDR1 GTSNPN and CDR2 SVGIG (reference sequence). CDR3 length: 15 residues. The CDR3 DNA sequence: TGTGCCTGGAGTTCTGTAGATACCGGGCTCTATGGCTACACCTTC. It specifies CAWSSVDTGLYGYTF. The full variable domain, its missing parts supplied by reference TRBV30 and TRBJ1-2, is SQTIHQWPATLVQPVGSPLSLECTVEGTSNPNLYWYRQAAGRGLQLLFYSVGIGQISSEVPQNLSASRPQDRQFILSSKKLLLSDSGFYLCAWSSVDTGLYGYTFGSGTRLTVV.

In its sample, this clone was seen a few times. The CDR3 DNA reads TGTGCCTGGACGGGGGACGGCGGCACTGAAGCTTTCTTT. Encoded protein: CAWTGDGGTEAFF. The chain is built from TRBV30 and TRBJ1-1; a weak D match, TRBD1 (5 bases). The germline gives CDR1 GTSNPN, CDR2 SVGIG (reference sequence). The CDR3 sequence is 13 residues long. Between the trimmed V and J ends, which lost 4 bases and 4 bases, there was a span of 13 bases.

V usage is TRBV5-1 and J usage is TRBJ2-7, with D possibly being TRBD1 or TRBD2 (5 bases each). The CDR3 runs 15 residues. Germline-derived CDR1 and CDR2 are SGHRS and YFSETQ. V was cut by 3 bases and J by 2 bases, with 15 bases left in between. The CDR3 bases are TGCGCCAGCAGCTCCTCCGGGACGCCAACCTACGAGCAGTACTTC. Protein: CASSSSGTPTYEQYF.

The rearrangement uses TRBV5-1 and TRBJ2-7, with 7 bases lining up with TRBD1. The CDR3 length is 15 residues. Germline CDR1 reads SGHRS; CDR2 reads YFSETQ. Trimming at V came to 3 bases and at J to 1 base, leaving 7 bases not matched to a gene. The CDR3 coding sequence is TGCGCCAGCAGCTCGCGACAGGGTACGTCCTACGAGCAGTACTTC. Translated, it gives CASSSRQGTSYEQYF.

The chain links TRBV10-3 to TRBJ2-5; TRBD1 matches at 10 bases. Germline CDR1 is ENHRY and CDR2 is SYGVKD. The CDR3 contains 16 residues. The V gene end was trimmed by 4 bases and the J gene end by 5 bases; junction bases not matched to a gene: 10. CDR3 in DNA: TGTGCCATCAGTGTTCAATCGCCGGGACAGGGGGAGACCCAGTACTTC. This codes for CAISVQSPGQGETQYF.

The chain employs TRBV7-6 and TRBJ2-3; no definite D call. This CDR3 contains 15 residues. Trimming removed 3 bases from V and 3 bases from J, with 13 bases in between. The germline V gene encodes CDR1 SGHVS and CDR2 FNYEAQ. Here the CDR3 reads CASSLLSPETDTQYF. Here the CDR3 DNA reads TGTGCCAGCAGCTTGTTGAGCCCCGAGACAGATACGCAGTATTTT. Full variable domain (remainder filled in from reference TRBV7-6 and TRBJ2-3): GAGVSQSPRYKVTKRGQDVALRCDPISGHVSLYWYRQALGQGPEFLTYFNYEAQQDKSGLPNDRFSAERPEGSISTLTIQRTEQRDSAMYRCASSLLSPETDTQYFGPGTRLTVL.

The V call is TRBV28, the J call TRBJ2-1; TRBD2 agrees at 11 bases. After removal of 2 bases from V and 4 bases from J, the junction contained 4 bases not matched to a gene. Germline loops: CDR1 MDHEN, CDR2 SYDVKM. The CDR3 contains 16 residues. CDR3 DNA sequence: TGTGCCAGCAGTTTAACCGGGACTAGCGGTTACAATGAGCAGTTCTTC. Amino acids: CASSLTGTSGYNEQFF.

The V call is TRBV11-2, the J call TRBJ2-3; a possible D gene is TRBD1 (7 bases). The V end was cut by 1 base, the J end by 6 bases, with 11 bases between. Germline loops: CDR1 SGHAT, CDR2 FQNNGV. The CDR3 has 14 residues. The CDR3 sequence is CASSLAGGSDTQYF. The CDR3 DNA reads TGTGCCAGCAGCTTAGCAGGGGGGAGCGATACGCAGTATTTT.

The chain is built from TRBV5-4 and TRBJ2-5; D may match TRBD1 or TRBD2 (5 bases each). This CDR3 region has 17 residues. The V and J ends lost 4 bases and 2 bases respectively, with 21 bases between them. CDR1 is SGHNT, CDR2 YYREEE, per germline (reference sequence). In DNA, the CDR3 is TGTGCCAGCAGCGTGGCCCAGGGACGGTTTCTTCAAGAGACCCAGTACTTC. It translates to CASSVAQGRFLQETQYF.

Only a few counts were recorded for this clone. CDR3 region: CASSSQPDGSPGYTF. The CDR3 region has the DNA TGTGCCAGCAGCTCACAGCCCGACGGGTCCCCTGGCTACACCTTC. This sequence joins TRBV7-9 and TRBJ1-2; the D is unclear. Trimming stripped 4 bases from V and 7 bases from J, with 19 bases between. The CDR3 extends over 15 amino acids. Germline CDR1 reads SEHNR; CDR2 reads FQNEAQ (reference sequence).

The chain carries TRBV30 and TRBJ1-1; TRBD1 matches at 10 bases. V lost 5 bases and J lost 3; bases outside the gene matches: 3. The CDR3 contains 13 residues. Per germline, CDR1 GTSNPN and CDR2 SVGIG (reference sequence). As DNA, the CDR3 is TGTGCCTGGGGGACAGGGGTAGACACTGAAGCTTTCTTT. Amino acids: CAWGTGVDTEAFF.

This clone was recorded once. The V gene is TRBV6-1, the J gene TRBJ1-2; perhaps TRBD1 as D (5 bases). The germline CDR1 and CDR2 sequences are MNHNS and SASEGT. V gave up 2 bases and J gave up 4 bases, with 8 bases separating them. This CDR3 is built from 13 residues. The CDR3 is CASSERQLYGYTF. CDR3 sequence (DNA): TGTGCCAGCAGTGAACGACAGCTCTATGGCTACACCTTC.

V is TRBV5-1 and J is TRBJ2-7; no clear D. The V end was cut by 0 bases, the J end by 2 bases, with 6 bases between. Germline CDR1 reads SGHRS; CDR2 reads YFSETQ. The CDR3 has 13 residues. The CDR3 sequence: CASSLERAYEQYF. The CDR3 DNA reads as TGCGCCAGCAGCTTGGAGCGCGCCTACGAGCAGTACTTC.

V and J are TRBV25-1 and TRBJ2-7; a weak D match, TRBD1 (5 bases). This CDR3 contains 10 residues. The ends were cut back, 10 bases at V and 6 bases at J, with 10 bases in the middle. CDR1 and CDR2 (germline): MGHDK, SYGVNS. CDR3 in amino acids: CATAGSEQYF. The CDR3, as DNA: TGTGCCACCGCAGGGTCCGAGCAGTACTTC.

V gene TRBV15 combines with J gene TRBJ2-1; 8 nucleotides match TRBD2. Germline V CDR1 and CDR2: LNHNV, YYDKDF (reference sequence). This CDR3 region has 13 residues. V was clipped by 9 bases and J by 4 bases; unmatched bases: 5. The CDR3 DNA reads TGTGCCACGCGAGCGGGAGATTACAATGAGCAGTTCTTC. It encodes CATRAGDYNEQFF. Drawing the rest from reference TRBV15 and TRBJ2-1, the complete variable domain is DAMVIQNPRYQVTQFGKPVTLSCSQTLNHNVMYWYQQKSSQAPKLLFHYYDKDFNNEADTPDNFQSRRPNTSFCFLDIRSPGLGDTAMYLCATRAGDYNEQFFGPGTRLTVL.

V gene TRBV30 combines with J gene TRBJ1-5; D might be TRBD1 (6 bases). The ends were cut back, 0 bases at V and 2 bases at J, with 14 bases in the middle. The CDR3 has 16 amino acids. Germline values: CDR1 GTSNPN, CDR2 SVGIG (reference sequence). CDR3 nucleotides: TGTGCCTGGAGTGTCGGGACACTCGTAGGCAATCAGCCCCAGCATTTT. Residues: CAWSVGTLVGNQPQHF.

This clone was counted only a few times. The chain recombines TRBV12-5 with TRBJ2-5, with a possible D match to TRBD1 (5 bases). Germline loops: CDR1 LGHNT, CDR2 FRNRAP. V shed 7 bases and J shed 2 bases, with 17 bases lying between them. There are 15 residues in the CDR3. The CDR3: CASVATDMRQETQYF. DNA of the CDR3: TGTGCTAGTGTTGCGACAGATATGAGACAAGAGACCCAGTACTTC.

The chain couples TRBV9 to TRBJ1-2; D is ambiguous. This CDR3 spans 13 amino acids. V was clipped by 0 bases and J by 3 bases, with 6 bases between them. Germline V lookup: CDR1 SGDLS, CDR2 YYNGEE. The CDR3 protein is CASSVAADYGYTF. For the CDR3, the DNA is TGTGCCAGCAGCGTAGCGGCCGACTATGGCTACACCTTC.

The chain joins TRBV6-6 to TRBJ1-1; D gene ambiguous. The CDR3 loop spans 11 amino acids. Trimming removed 8 bases from V and 3 bases from J, with 7 bases in between. CDR1 MNHNY and CDR2 SVGAGI come from the germline V gene (reference sequence). The DNA for the CDR3 is TGTGCCAGCCGTGGGGACACTGAAGCTTTCTTT. Translated: CASRGDTEAFF.

This chain uses TRBV7-9 with TRBJ2-3; D is unresolved. Germline V lookup: CDR1 SEHNR, CDR2 FQNEAQ (reference sequence). Trimming removed 4 bases at V and 1 base at J, with 9 bases between. This CDR3 spans 14 amino acids. The CDR3 DNA follows: TGTGCCAGCAGCTCGAGGACGCGCACAGATACGCAGTATTTT. Encoded protein: CASSSRTRTDTQYF.

The chain recombines TRBV2 with TRBJ1-5; D call uncertain. The CDR3 has 15 residues. V was trimmed by 4 bases and J by 2 bases, leaving 12 bases between them. The V gene's germline CDR1 is SNHLY and CDR2 FYNNEI. The CDR3 region is CASSVFGRGNQPQHF. CDR3 coding DNA: TGTGCCAGCAGTGTGTTTGGGAGGGGCAATCAGCCCCAGCATTTT.

The chain carries TRBV7-9 and TRBJ1-4; D is uncertain. This CDR3 region has 14 residues. Germline-derived CDR1 and CDR2 are SEHNR and FQNEAQ (reference sequence). Trimming stripped 0 bases from V and 8 bases from J, with 10 bases between. The CDR3 reads CASSLAGLEEKLFF. As DNA, the CDR3 is TGTGCCAGCAGCTTAGCGGGATTGGAAGAAAAACTGTTTTTT.

This chain links TRBV30 with TRBJ2-4; 8 nucleotides line up with TRBD2. The germline gives CDR1 GTSNPN, CDR2 SVGIG (reference sequence). This CDR3 spans 19 amino acids. V trimming: 4 bases; J trimming: 0 bases; junction bases outside the gene matches: 17. CDR3 coding DNA: TGTGCCTGGATCATCGGTGGGACTAGTGCGTTTCTAGCCAAAAACATTCAGTACTTC. Translating it yields CAWIIGGTSAFLAKNIQYF.

J is TRBJ2-7 and V is TRBV18; TRBD1 matches at 8 bases. The CDR3 loop spans 16 amino acids. After removal of 2 bases from V and 2 bases from J, the junction contained 8 bases not matched to a gene. The germline CDR1 and CDR2 sequences are KGHSH and LQKENI. The DNA of the CDR3 is TGTGCCAGCTCACCATTTACTACAGGGGGTACCTACGAGCAGTACTTC. Translating it yields CASSPFTTGGTYEQYF. The full variable domain, its missing parts supplied by reference TRBV18 and TRBJ2-7, is NAGVMQNPRHLVRRRGQEARLRCSPMKGHSHVYWYRQLPEEGLKFMVYLQKENIIDESGMPKERFSAEFPKEGPSILRIQQVVRGDSAAYFCASSPFTTGGTYEQYFGPGTRLTVT.

The V call is TRBV5-1, the J call TRBJ1-1; D is unclear. Germline V lookup: CDR1 SGHRS, CDR2 YFSETQ. The CDR3 is 12 amino acids. Trimming removed 3 bases from V and 4 bases from J, with 7 bases in between. The CDR3 sequence: CASSSVGTEAFF. The CDR3 DNA sequence: TGCGCCAGCAGCTCTGTGGGCACTGAAGCTTTCTTT.

The chain combines TRBV9 with TRBJ2-7, with TRBD2 as a possible D gene (5 bases). The V end lost 3 bases, the J end lost 7 bases, and 8 bases lay between the germline ends. The CDR3 runs to 11 residues. Germline CDR1 reads SGDLS; CDR2 reads YYNGEE. CDR3 nucleotide sequence: TGTGCCAGCAGCGGCGGCGGGGAGCAGTACTTC. This sequence encodes CASSGGGEQYF.

The V call is TRBV13, the J call TRBJ1-1; possibly TRBD1 for D (5 bases). V gave up 5 bases and J gave up 1 base, with 14 bases separating them. The CDR3 is made up of 15 amino acids. CDR1 is PRHDT, CDR2 FYEKMQ, per germline (reference sequence). The CDR3 sequence: CASSRSIGQNTEAFF. CDR3 sequence (DNA): TGTGCCAGCAGCCGAAGCATCGGACAGAACACTGAAGCTTTCTTT.

This rearrangement joins TRBV6-1 to TRBJ2-5; D is tentatively TRBD1 or TRBD2 (6 bases each). The CDR3 has 15 residues. Germline CDR1 is MNHNS and CDR2 is SASEGT. The V end was cut by 3 bases, the J end by 1 base, with 12 bases between. CDR3 amino acids: CASSDDWGAQETQYF. Written as DNA, the CDR3 is TGTGCCAGCAGTGATGATTGGGGGGCCCAAGAGACCCAGTACTTC.